This T cell receptor (beta chain) emerged from a study of OX40 agonist ivuxolimab in advanced cancers. Study-wide background: Hepatocellular carcinoma, melanoma, renal cell or head and neck cancer affected the dose-escalation patients. Regarding the study as a whole: Among T cells, CD8+ cells averaged more expanded clones than CD4+ cells.

Sequencing used immunoSEQ multiplex PCR; TCRdb keeps in-frame clones, though not all of them. The sample consists of roughly 110,000 clones, roughly nine tenths of them appearing once. This CDR3 has 15 amino acids. J was trimmed by 4 bases and V by 1 base; bases with no gene match: 3. CDR1 MGHRA and CDR2 YSYEKL come from the germline V gene. For this clone: The antigen is undetermined.

The J gene is TRBJ2-2, the V gene TRBV4-1, with 7 nucleotides matching TRBD2. Sequencing was performed on CD4+ or CD8+ T cells sorted from blood, taken in a trial of the OX40 agonist ivuxolimab. The TCR sequence derives from an adult with an advanced solid tumor such as melanoma, head and neck, liver or kidney cancer. In DNA, the CDR3 is TGCGCCAGCAGCCAAGTGGGGAGGGTCACCGGGGAGCTGTTTTTT. Protein: CASSQVGRVTGELFF.